This T cell receptor beta chain derives from a study of cytomegalovirus exposure and HLA in healthy donors. Study findings and constraints: The dataset shows that most TCR sequences were rare, while some public TCRs occurred in many donors. Investigators reported around 150 TCR beta chains as tied to cytomegalovirus.

A remark on this clone: Its antigen is currently unknown.

Assay used: immunoSEQ multiplex PCR; TCRdb lists only in-frame clones, some missing. The data contain 200,000 or so clones, approximately 80% of them singletons. This CDR3 is 14 amino acids long. The germline V gene encodes CDR1 SGHTA and CDR2 FQGNSA. The V end was cut by 1 base, the J end by 7 bases, with 11 bases between. Sequencing input: PBMCs. The chain couples TRBV7-2 to TRBJ1-5; a possible D gene is TRBD1 (6 bases). The TCR was taken from a woman aged 25 to 39 in good health and CMV-seropositive. CDR3 residues: CASSLEQGIQPQHF. DNA of the CDR3: TGTGCCAGCAGCTTAGAACAGGGTATCCAGCCCCAGCATTTT.